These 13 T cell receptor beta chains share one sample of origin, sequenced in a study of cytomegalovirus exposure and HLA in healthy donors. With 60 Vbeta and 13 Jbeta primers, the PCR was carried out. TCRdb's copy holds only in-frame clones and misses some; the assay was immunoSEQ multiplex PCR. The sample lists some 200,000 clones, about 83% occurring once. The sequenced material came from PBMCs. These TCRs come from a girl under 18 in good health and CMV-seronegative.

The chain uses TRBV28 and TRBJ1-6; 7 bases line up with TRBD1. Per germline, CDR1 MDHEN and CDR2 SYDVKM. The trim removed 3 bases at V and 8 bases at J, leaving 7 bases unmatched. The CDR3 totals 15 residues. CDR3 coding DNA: TGTGCCAGCAGTTTCTCGACAGGGTGGGATTCACCCCTCCACTTT. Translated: CASSFSTGWDSPLHF.

The DNA for the CDR3 is TGTGCCAGTAGTATTAATCGGGACAGTCTCCTCCACTTT. It translates to CASSINRDSLLHF. The V and J genes are TRBV19 and TRBJ1-6; TRBD1 aligns across 7 bases. The germline V gene has CDR1 LNHDA and CDR2 SQIVND (reference sequence). This CDR3 spans 13 amino acids. Germline trimming cut 3 bases from V and 15 bases from J; bases unmatched to any gene: 8. Complete variable domain (other parts from reference TRBV19 and TRBJ1-6): DGGITQSPKYLFRKEGQNVTLSCEQNLNHDAMYWYRQDPGQGLRLIYYSQIVNDFQKGDIAEGYSVSREKKESFPLTVTSAQKNPTAFYLCASSINRDSLLHFGNGTRLTVT.

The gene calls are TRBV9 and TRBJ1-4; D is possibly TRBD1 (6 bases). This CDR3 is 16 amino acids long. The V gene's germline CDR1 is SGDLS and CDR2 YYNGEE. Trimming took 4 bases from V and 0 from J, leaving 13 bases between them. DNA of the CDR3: TGTGCCAGCAGCCCACTCTCAGGGGCAACTAATGAAAAACTGTTTTTT. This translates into CASSPLSGATNEKLFF. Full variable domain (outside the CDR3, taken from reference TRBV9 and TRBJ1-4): DSGVTQTPKHLITATGQRVTLRCSPRSGDLSVYWYQQSLDQGLQFLIQYYNGEERAKGNILERFSAQQFPDLHSELNLSSLELGDSALYFCASSPLSGATNEKLFFGSGTQLSVL.

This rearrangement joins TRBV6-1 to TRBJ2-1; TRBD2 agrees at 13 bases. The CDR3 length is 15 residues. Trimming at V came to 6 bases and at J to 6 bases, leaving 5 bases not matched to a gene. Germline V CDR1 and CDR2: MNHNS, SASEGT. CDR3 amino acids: CASRTGTSGTNEQFF. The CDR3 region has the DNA TGTGCCAGCAGAACCGGGACTAGCGGGACCAATGAGCAGTTCTTC.

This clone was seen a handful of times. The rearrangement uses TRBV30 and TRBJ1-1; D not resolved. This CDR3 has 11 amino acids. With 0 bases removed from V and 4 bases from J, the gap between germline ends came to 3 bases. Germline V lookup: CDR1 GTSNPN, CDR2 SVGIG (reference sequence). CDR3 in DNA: TGTGCCTGGAGTGTACTCACTGAAGCTTTCTTT. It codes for CAWSVLTEAFF.

In DNA form, the CDR3 reads TGTGCCAGCAGTTTGACAGGGGGTTACACCGGGGAGCTGTTTTTT. This translates into CASSLTGGYTGELFF. J is TRBJ2-2 and V is TRBV28, with 9 bases fitting TRBD1. This CDR3 comprises 15 residues. Germline V lookup: CDR1 MDHEN, CDR2 SYDVKM. The junction had 2 bases not matched to a gene; V was cut back by 3 bases and J by 3 bases. The full variable domain, its missing parts supplied by reference TRBV28 and TRBJ2-2, is DVKVTQSSRYLVKRTGEKVFLECVQDMDHENMFWYRQDPGLGLRLIYFSYDVKMKEKGDIPEGYSVSREKKERFSLILESASTNQTSMYLCASSLTGGYTGELFFGEGSRLTVL.

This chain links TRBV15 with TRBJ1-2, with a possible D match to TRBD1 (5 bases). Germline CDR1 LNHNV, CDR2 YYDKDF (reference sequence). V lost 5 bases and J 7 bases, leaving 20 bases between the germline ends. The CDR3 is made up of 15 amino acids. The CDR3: CATSGGLGGIGGYTF. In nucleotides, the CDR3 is TGTGCCACCAGCGGGGGGTTGGGGGGAATCGGTGGCTACACCTTC.

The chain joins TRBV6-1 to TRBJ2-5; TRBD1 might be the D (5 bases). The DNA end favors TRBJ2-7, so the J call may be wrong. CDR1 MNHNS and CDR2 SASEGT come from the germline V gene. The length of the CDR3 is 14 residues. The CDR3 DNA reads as TGTGCCAGCAGTGAATGGGCAGGGATAAACGAGCAGTACTTC. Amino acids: CASSEWAGINEQYF.

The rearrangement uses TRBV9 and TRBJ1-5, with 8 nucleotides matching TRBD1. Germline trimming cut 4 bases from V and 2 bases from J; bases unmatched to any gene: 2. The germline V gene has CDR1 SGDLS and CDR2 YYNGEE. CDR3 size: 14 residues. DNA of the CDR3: TGTGCCAGCAGCCTGGGACAGGGCAATCAGCCCCAGCATTTT. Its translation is CASSLGQGNQPQHF.

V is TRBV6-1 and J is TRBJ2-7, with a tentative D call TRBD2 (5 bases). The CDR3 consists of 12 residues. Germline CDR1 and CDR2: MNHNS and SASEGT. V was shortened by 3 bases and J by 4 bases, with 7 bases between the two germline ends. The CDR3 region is CASSESGYEQYF. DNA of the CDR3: TGTGCCAGCAGTGAGTCGGGGTACGAGCAGTACTTC.

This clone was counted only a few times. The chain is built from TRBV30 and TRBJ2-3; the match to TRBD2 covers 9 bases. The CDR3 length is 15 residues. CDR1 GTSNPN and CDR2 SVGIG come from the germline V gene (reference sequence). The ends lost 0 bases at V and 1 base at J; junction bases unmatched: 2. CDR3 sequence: CAWSVAGGGTDTQYF. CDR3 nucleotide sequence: TGTGCCTGGAGTGTAGCGGGAGGCGGCACAGATACGCAGTATTTT. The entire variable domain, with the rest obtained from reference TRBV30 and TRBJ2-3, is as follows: SQTIHQWPATLVQPVGSPLSLECTVEGTSNPNLYWYRQAAGRGLQLLFYSVGIGQISSEVPQNLSASRPQDRQFILSSKKLLLSDSGFYLCAWSVAGGGTDTQYFGPGTRLTVL.

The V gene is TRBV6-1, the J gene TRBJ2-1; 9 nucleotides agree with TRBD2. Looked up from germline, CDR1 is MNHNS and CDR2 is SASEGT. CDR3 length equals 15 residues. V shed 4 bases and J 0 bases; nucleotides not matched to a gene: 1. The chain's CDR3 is CASSGTSASYNEQFF. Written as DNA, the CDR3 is TGTGCCAGCAGTGGGACTAGCGCCTCCTACAATGAGCAGTTCTTC.

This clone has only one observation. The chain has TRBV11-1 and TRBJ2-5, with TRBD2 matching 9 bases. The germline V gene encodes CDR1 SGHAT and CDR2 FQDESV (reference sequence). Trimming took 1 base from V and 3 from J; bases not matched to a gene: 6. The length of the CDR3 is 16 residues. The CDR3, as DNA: TGTGCCAGCAGCTTAGAAAAGCGGGGGGACAAAGAGACCCAGTACTTC. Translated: CASSLEKRGDKETQYF.